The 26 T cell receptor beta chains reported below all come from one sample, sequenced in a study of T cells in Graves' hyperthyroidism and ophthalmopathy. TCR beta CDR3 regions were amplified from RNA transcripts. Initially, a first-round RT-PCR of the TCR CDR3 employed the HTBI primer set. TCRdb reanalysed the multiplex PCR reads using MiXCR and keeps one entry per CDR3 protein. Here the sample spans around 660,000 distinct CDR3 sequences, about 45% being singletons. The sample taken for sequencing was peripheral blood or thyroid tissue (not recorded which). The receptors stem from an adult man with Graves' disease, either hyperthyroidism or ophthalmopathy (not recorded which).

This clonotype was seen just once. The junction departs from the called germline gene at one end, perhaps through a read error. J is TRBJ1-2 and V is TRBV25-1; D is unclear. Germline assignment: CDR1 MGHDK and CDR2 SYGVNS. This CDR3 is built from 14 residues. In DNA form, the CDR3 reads TGCAGCGTTGAAGATGAAAGCGGTCGTTATGGCTACACCTTC. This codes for CSVEDESGRYGYTF.

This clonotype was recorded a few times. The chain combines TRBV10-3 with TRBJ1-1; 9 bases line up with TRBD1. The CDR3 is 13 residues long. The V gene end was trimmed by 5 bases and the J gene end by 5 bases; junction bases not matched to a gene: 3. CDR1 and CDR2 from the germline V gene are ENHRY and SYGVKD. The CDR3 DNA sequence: TGTGCCATCAGTACAGGGGGCTTAACTGAAGCTTTCTTT. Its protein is CAISTGGLTEAFF.

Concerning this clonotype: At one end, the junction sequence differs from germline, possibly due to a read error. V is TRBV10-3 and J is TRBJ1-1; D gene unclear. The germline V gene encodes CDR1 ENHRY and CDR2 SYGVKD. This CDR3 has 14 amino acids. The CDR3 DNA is TGTGCCAGCAGTGAACCGAAAGGGCGGCTTGAAGCTTTCTTT. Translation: CASSEPKGRLEAFF.

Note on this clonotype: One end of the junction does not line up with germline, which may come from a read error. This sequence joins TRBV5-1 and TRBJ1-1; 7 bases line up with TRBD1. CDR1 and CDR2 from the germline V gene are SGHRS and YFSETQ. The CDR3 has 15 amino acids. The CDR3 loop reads CAGSQMTGIGTEAFF. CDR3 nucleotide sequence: TGCGCCGGCAGCCAGATGACAGGGATAGGGACTGAAGCTTTCTTT.

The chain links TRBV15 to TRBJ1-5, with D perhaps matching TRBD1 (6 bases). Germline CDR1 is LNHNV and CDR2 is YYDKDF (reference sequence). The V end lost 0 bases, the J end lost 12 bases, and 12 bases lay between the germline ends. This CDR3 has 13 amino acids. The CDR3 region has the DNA TGTGCCACCAGCAGAGAGAGGGGGGCGTTCCAGCATTTT. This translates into CATSRERGAFQHF.

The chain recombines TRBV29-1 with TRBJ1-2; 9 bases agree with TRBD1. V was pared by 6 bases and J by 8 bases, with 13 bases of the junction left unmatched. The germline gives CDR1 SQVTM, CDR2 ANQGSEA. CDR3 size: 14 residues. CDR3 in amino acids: CSVTGYRGLGGYTF. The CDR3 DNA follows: TGCAGCGTGACGGGGTACAGGGGGCTCGGGGGCTACACCTTC.

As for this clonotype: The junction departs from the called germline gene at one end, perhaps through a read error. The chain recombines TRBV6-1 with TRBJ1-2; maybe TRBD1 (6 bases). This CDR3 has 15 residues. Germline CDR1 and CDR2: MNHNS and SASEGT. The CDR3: CASSEWGGADYGYIF. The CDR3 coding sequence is TGTGCCAGCAGTGAATGGGGGGGCGCTGACTATGGCTACATCTTC.

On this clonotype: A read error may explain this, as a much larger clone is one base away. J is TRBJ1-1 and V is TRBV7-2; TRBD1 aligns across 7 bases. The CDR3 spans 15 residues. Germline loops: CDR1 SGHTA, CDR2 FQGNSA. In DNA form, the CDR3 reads TGCGCCAGCAGCCAAGGAGTTAGGACAGGCACTGAAGCTTTCTTT. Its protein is CASSQGVRTGTEAFF.

CDR3 in DNA: TGTGCCAGCAGGTCCAGGGACAGGGGGCTTGGGAATCAGCCCCAGCATTTT. Translated, it gives CASRSRDRGLGNQPQHF. The rearrangement uses TRBV6-6 and TRBJ1-5, with 12 bases that match TRBD1. Germline CDR1 reads MNHNY; CDR2 reads SVGAGI (reference sequence). This CDR3 contains 17 residues. V was pared by 6 bases and J by 4 bases, with 10 bases of the junction left unmatched.

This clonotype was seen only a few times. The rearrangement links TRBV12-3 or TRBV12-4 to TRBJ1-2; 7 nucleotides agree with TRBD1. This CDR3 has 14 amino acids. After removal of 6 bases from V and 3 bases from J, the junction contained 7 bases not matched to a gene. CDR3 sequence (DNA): TGTGCCAGCAGAGTACAGGGGAGAGACTATGGCTACACCTTC. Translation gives CASRVQGRDYGYTF.

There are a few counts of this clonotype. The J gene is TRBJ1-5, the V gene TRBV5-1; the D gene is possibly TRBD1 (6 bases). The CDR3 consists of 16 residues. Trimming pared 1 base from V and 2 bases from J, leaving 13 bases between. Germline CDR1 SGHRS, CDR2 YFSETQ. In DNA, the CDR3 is TGCGCCAGCAGCTTGTGGGGGGGCCGAGGCAATCAGCCCCAGCATTTT. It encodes CASSLWGGRGNQPQHF.

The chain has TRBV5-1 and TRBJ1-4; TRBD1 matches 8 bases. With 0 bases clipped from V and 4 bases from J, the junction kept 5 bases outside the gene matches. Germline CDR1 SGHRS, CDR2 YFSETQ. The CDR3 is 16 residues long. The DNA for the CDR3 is TGCGCCAGCAGCTTGGGCCAGGGGGCTTATAATGAAAAACTGTTTTTT. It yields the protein CASSLGQGAYNEKLFF.

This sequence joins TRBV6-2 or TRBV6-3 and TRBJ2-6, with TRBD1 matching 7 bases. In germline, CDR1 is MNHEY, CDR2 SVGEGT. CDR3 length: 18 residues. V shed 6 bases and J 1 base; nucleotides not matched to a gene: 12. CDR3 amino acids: CASSSRQGGVSGANVLTF. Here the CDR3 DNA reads TGTGCCAGCAGCTCCAGACAGGGCGGAGTGTCTGGGGCCAACGTCCTGACTTTC.

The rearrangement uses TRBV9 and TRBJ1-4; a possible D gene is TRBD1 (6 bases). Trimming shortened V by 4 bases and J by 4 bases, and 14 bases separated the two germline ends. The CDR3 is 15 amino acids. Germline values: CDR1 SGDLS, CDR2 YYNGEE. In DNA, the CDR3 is TGTGCCAGCAGCAGAGGGACACAAGATAATGAAAAACTGTTTTTT. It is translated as CASSRGTQDNEKLFF.

CDR3 coding DNA: TGCGCCAGCAGCTTGGGACTAGCGGGGGGTAACACCGGGGAGCTGTTTTTT. This sequence encodes CASSLGLAGGNTGELFF. J is TRBJ2-2 and V is TRBV5-1, with 13 bases aligning to TRBD2. V lost 0 bases, J lost 2 bases, and 1 base stayed unmatched. Germline V gives CDR1 SGHRS, CDR2 YFSETQ. The CDR3 is 17 amino acids. The variable domain in full, completed from reference TRBV5-1 and TRBJ2-2, reads KAGVTQTPRYLIKTRGQQVTLSCSPISGHRSVSWYQQTPGQGLQFLFEYFSETQRNKGNFPGRFSGRQFSNSRSEMNVSTLELGDSALYLCASSLGLAGGNTGELFFGEGSRLTVL.

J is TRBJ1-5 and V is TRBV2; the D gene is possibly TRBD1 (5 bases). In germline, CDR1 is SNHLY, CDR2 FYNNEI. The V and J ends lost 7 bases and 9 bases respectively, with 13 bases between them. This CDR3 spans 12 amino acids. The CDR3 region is CASTLRVVPQHF. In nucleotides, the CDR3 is TGTGCCAGCACCCTCAGGGTGGTGCCCCAGCATTTT. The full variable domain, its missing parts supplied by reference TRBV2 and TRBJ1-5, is EPEVTQTPSHQVTQMGQEVILRCVPISNHLYFYWYRQILGQKVEFLVSFYNNEISEKSEIFDDQFSVERPDGSNFTLKIRSTKLEDSAMYFCASTLRVVPQHFGDGTRLSIL.

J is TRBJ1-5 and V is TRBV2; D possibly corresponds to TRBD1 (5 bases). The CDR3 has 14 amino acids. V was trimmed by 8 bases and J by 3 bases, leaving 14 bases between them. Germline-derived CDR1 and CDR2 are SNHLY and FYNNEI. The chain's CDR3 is CASSSSGHNQPQHF. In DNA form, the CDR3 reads TGTGCCAGCTCTTCATCGGGGCACAATCAGCCCCAGCATTTT.

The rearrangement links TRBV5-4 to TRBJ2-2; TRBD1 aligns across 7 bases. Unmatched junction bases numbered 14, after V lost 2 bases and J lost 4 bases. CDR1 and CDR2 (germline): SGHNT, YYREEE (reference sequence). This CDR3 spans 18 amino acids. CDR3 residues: CASSFVVRQGRVTGELFF. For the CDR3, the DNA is TGTGCCAGCAGCTTCGTAGTACGACAGGGAAGGGTCACCGGGGAGCTGTTTTTT.

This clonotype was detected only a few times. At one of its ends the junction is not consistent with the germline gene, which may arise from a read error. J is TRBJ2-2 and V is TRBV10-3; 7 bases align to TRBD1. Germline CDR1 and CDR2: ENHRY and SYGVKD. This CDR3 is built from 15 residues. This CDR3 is CASSYGDSKHGELFF. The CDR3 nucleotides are TGTGCCAGCAGTTACGGGGACAGTAAGCACGGGGAGCTGTTTTTT.

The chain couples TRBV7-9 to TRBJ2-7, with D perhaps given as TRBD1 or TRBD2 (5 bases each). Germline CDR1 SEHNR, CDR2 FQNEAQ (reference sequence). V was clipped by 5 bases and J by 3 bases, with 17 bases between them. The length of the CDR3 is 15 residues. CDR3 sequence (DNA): TGTGCCAGCAGCACAAAGGGACCCCGGGACTACGAGCAGTACTTC. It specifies CASSTKGPRDYEQYF. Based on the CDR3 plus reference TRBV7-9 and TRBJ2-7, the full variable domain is DTGVSQNPRHKITKRGQNVTFRCDPISEHNRLYWYRQTLGQGPEFLTYFQNEAQLEKSRLLSDRFSAERPKGSFSTLEIQRTEQGDSAMYLCASSTKGPRDYEQYFGPGTRLTVT.

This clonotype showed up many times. CDR3 DNA sequence: TGTGCCTCCACTAGCGGGGATGTGAACGAGCAGTACTTC. Translated, it gives CASTSGDVNEQYF. The J gene is TRBJ2-7, the V gene TRBV10-3; 10 bases match TRBD2. This CDR3 spans 13 amino acids. Unmatched junction bases numbered 9, after V lost 11 bases and J lost 5 bases. Per the germline V gene, CDR1 is ENHRY and CDR2 is SYGVKD.

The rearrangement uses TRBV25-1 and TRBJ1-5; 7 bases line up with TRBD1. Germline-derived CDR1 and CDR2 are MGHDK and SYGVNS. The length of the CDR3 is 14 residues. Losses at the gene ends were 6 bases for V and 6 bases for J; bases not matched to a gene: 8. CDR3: CASSLSEGAQPQHF. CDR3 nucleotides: TGTGCCAGCAGCTTGTCGGAGGGGGCTCAGCCCCAGCATTTT.

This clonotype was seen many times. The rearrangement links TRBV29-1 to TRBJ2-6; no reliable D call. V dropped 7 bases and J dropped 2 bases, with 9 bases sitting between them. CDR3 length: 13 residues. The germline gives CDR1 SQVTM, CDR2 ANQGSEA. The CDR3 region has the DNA TGCAGCGCCTCCAGCACTGGGGCCAACGTCCTGACTTTC. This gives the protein CSASSTGANVLTF.

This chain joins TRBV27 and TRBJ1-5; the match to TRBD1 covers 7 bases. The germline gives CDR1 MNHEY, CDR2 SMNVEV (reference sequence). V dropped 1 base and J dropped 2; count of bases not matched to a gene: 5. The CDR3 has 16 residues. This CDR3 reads CASSLYGTVGNQPQHF. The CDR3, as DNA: TGTGCCAGCAGTTTATATGGGACAGTGGGCAATCAGCCCCAGCATTTT.

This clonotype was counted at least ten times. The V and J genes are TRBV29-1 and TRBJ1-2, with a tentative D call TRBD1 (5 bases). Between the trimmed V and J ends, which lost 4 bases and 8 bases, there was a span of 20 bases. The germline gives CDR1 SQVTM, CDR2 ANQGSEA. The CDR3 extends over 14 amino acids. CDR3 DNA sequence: TGCAGCGTTGTTGAGGACACGGGTGAGGACGGCTACACCTTC. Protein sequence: CSVVEDTGEDGYTF.

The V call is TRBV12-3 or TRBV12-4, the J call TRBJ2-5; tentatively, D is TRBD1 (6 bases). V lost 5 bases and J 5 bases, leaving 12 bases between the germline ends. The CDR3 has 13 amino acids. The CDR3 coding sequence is TGTGCCAGCAGTCCCCCCGACAGGGAGACCCAGTACTTC. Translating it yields CASSPPDRETQYF.